This TCR beta chain emerged from a study of blood T cell repertoires in COVID-19. Across the study: COVID-19 samples from acute and convalescent phases originated in the United States, Italy and Spain. PBMCs, B-cell-depleted T cells, or T cells were the source of the cDNA or gDNA that made up the material.

Those who participated ranged in age from roughly 18 to 100 years and resided in about two dozen US areas. Symptom resolution, clearance, or two negative PCRs marked donors in Cohort 3 as recovered. TCRdb's table, derived via immunoSEQ multiplex PCR, lists solely in-frame clones and lacks some. This table has 380,000 or so clones, more than 75% appearing once. Sequenced sample: PBMCs or T cells enriched from blood (not recorded which). The TCR originated in a man between 25 and 39 years old who had recovered from COVID-19.

CDR3 sequence: CASSIDPGAAYGYTF. DNA of the CDR3: TGTGCCAGTAGTATAGATCCTGGGGCGGCCTATGGCTACACCTTC. The chain carries TRBV19 and TRBJ1-2, with D maybe TRBD1 (5 bases). This CDR3 region has 15 residues. The V gene's germline CDR1 is LNHDA and CDR2 SQIVND (reference sequence). The germline V and J ends were trimmed by 0 bases and 4 bases, with 12 bases remaining between them.